A selection of T cell receptor beta chains follows, all from one sample in a study of shared clonotypes between healthy human individuals. Only in-frame clones appear in the TCRdb table, and some are missing; sequencing was by immunoSEQ multiplex PCR. The data contain some 2,500,000 clones, around 90% of them singletons. The sequenced sample was naive CD4+ T cells from PBMCs. The source is a man aged 18 to 30 in good health. Some clones in this sample may be carry-over from other donors' samples. Each CDR3 is given with its conserved first and last residue. Each record gives: V gene, D gene, clone size, J gene, CDR3 protein, CDR3 DNA. The D gene is left open where the match is weak. Where a row states a size, it is once, few, many or the class of an expanded clone; other rows omit it.

>TRBV7-2|TRBD1|-|TRBJ1-4
CASSTYRGEGTNEKLFF
TGTGCCAGCAGCACATACAGGGGGGAAGGGACTAATGAAAAACTGTTTTTT
>TRBV7-8|TRBD1|-|TRBJ1-5
CASSANRGYQPQHF
TGTGCCAGCAGCGCTAACAGGGGATATCAGCCCCAGCATTTT
>TRBV28|TRBD2|once|TRBJ2-7
CASSGGGRSEQYF
TGTGCCAGCTCGGGAGGGGGGCGGTCCGAGCAGTACTTC
>TRBV5-1|-|-|TRBJ2-1
CASSLGLSNEQFF
TGCGCCAGCAGCTTGGGGTTGTCGAATGAGCAGTTCTTC
>TRBV28|-|-|TRBJ2-2
CASSSSRWLFF
TGTGCCAGCAGTTCCTCCCGGTGGCTGTTTTTT
>TRBV7-9|-|-|TRBJ1-5
CASSLGPDQPQHF
TGTGCCAGCAGCTTGGGGCCCGATCAGCCCCAGCATTTT
>TRBV5-1|TRBD1|-|TRBJ1-2
CASSRTGQGAALFYGYTF
TGCGCCAGCAGCCGAACCGGACAGGGGGCTGCGCTCTTCTATGGCTACACCTTC
>TRBV5-1|TRBD2|-|TRBJ2-7
CASSLGGTSGYEQYF
TGCGCCAGCAGCTTGGGGGGGACTAGCGGTTACGAGCAGTACTTC
>TRBV4-3|-|-|TRBJ2-7
CASSQDMAGALSYEQYF
TGCGCCAGCAGCCAAGATATGGCAGGAGCGTTGTCCTACGAGCAGTACTTC
>TRBV5-1|-|-|TRBJ2-1
CASSPDSYNEQFF
TGCGCCAGCAGCCCGGACAGTTACAATGAGCAGTTCTTC
>TRBV7-2|TRBD2|-|TRBJ2-7
CASSLGSAGDGEQYF
TGTGCCAGCAGCTTAGGTTCGGCGGGAGATGGGGAGCAGTACTTC
>TRBV9|-|-|TRBJ1-6
CASSVVATTGSPLHF
TGTGCCAGCAGCGTAGTGGCAACTACTGGTTCACCCCTCCACTTT
>TRBV9|-|-|TRBJ2-7
CASSVVGYPNLTYEQYF
TGTGCCAGCAGCGTAGTCGGCTACCCGAATCTTACCTACGAGCAGTACTTC
>TRBV11-2|-|-|TRBJ2-7
CASSAITGTPPYEQYF
TGTGCCAGCAGCGCCATAACCGGGACTCCTCCCTACGAGCAGTACTTC
>TRBV7-2|-|-|TRBJ1-1
CASSPTGISTEAFF
TGTGCCAGCAGCCCAACAGGGATCAGCACTGAAGCTTTCTTT
>TRBV6-5|TRBD1|-|TRBJ2-7
CASSRPGTGGWEQYF
TGTGCCAGCAGCCGACCCGGGACAGGGGGCTGGGAGCAGTACTTC
>TRBV28|TRBD1|-|TRBJ2-2
CASRPGTGRLDTGELFF
TGTGCCAGCAGACCTGGGACAGGGCGACTAGACACCGGGGAGCTGTTTTTT
>TRBV5-4|-|once|TRBJ2-5
CASSSVGGIRETQYF
TGTGCCAGCAGCTCGGTTGGGGGCATCAGGGAGACCCAGTACTTC
>TRBV28|-|-|TRBJ2-5
CASSTGQETQYF
TGTGCCAGCAGTACAGGCCAGGAGACCCAGTACTTC
>TRBV10-3|TRBD1|-|TRBJ2-5
CASSERQGAQETQYF
TGTGCCAGCAGTGAACGACAGGGAGCACAAGAGACCCAGTACTTC
>TRBV2|TRBD1|-|TRBJ2-7
CASSRQGARYEQYF
TGTGCCAGCAGTCGACAGGGGGCGCGATACGAGCAGTACTTC
>TRBV9|TRBD1|-|TRBJ1-5
CASSVCRDREDRCNQPQHF
TGTGCCAGCAGCGTCTGCCGGGACAGGGAGGATCGGTGCAATCAGCCCCAGCATTTT
>TRBV6-6|-|-|TRBJ2-2
CASSSPGYAGELFF
TGTGCCAGCAGTTCCCCGGGCTACGCCGGGGAGCTGTTTTTT
>TRBV6-6|-|-|TRBJ2-7
CASRERASGAYEQYF
TGTGCCAGCAGGGAGCGGGCCTCTGGGGCCTACGAGCAGTACTTC
>TRBV6-5|-|once|TRBJ2-7
CASSSRAVGEQYF
TGTGCCAGCAGTTCAAGGGCCGTCGGAGAGCAGTACTTC
>TRBV2|-|-|TRBJ2-7
CASSDTLGGARGNF
TGTGCCAGCAGTGATACCCTTGGGGGGGCCCGCGGGAACTTC
>TRBV28|-|-|TRBJ1-2
CASSLRRAGDYGYTF
TGTGCCAGCAGCCTACGCCGCGCAGGAGATTATGGCTACACCTTC
>TRBV6-5|TRBD2|few|TRBJ2-1
CASSRASGNYNEQFF
TGTGCCAGCAGTCGCGCTAGCGGAAACTACAATGAGCAGTTCTTC
>TRBV5-5|TRBD2|once|TRBJ2-7
CASSLWGGGNEQYF
TGTGCCAGCAGCTTATGGGGGGGAGGCAACGAGCAGTACTTC
>TRBV15|TRBD1|-|TRBJ2-1
CATSREDRAYNEQFF
TGTGCCACCAGCAGGGAGGACAGGGCCTACAATGAGCAGTTCTTC
>TRBV5-1|-|once|TRBJ2-5
CASSLTGKEETQYF
TGCGCCAGCAGCTTGACAGGGAAAGAAGAGACCCAGTACTTC
>TRBV28|-|-|TRBJ1-1
CASSSLLTEAFF
TGTGCCAGCAGTTCGCTCTTAACTGAAGCTTTCTTT
>TRBV10-3|-|-|TRBJ1-1
CAISGVNTEAFF
TGTGCCATCAGTGGGGTGAACACTGAAGCTTTCTTT
>TRBV5-1|TRBD2|-|TRBJ2-1
CASSLPLAGGPNEQFF
TGCGCCAGCAGCTTGCCCCTAGCGGGAGGGCCCAATGAGCAGTTCTTC
>TRBV9|TRBD2|-|TRBJ2-1
CASSMGGTFNEQFF
TGTGCCAGCAGCATGGGGGGGACTTTCAATGAGCAGTTCTTC
>TRBV5-1|TRBD1|once|TRBJ1-3
CASSFFGTEGNTIYF
TGCGCCAGCAGCTTTTTCGGGACAGAAGGAAACACCATATATTTT
>TRBV5-1|-|-|TRBJ2-5
CASGAGPQETQYF
TGCGCCAGCGGAGCGGGCCCCCAAGAGACCCAGTACTTC
>TRBV9|-|-|TRBJ1-4
CASSAPVGKEEKLFF
TGTGCCAGCAGCGCCCCTGTGGGAAAGGAAGAAAAACTGTTTTTT
>TRBV5-4|-|-|TRBJ2-1
CASSLDQFNEQFF
TGTGCCAGCAGCTTGGACCAGTTTAATGAGCAGTTCTTC
>TRBV4-1|-|-|TRBJ1-2
CASSQQGDYGYTF
TGCGCCAGCAGCCAACAGGGAGACTATGGCTACACCTTC
>TRBV11-2|-|-|TRBJ2-3
CASSFELSRAGLTEDTQYF
TGTGCCAGCAGCTTTGAGTTGTCGAGGGCAGGACTGACCGAAGATACGCAGTATTTT
>TRBV18|-|-|TRBJ2-3
CASSPTTGTDTQYF
TGTGCCAGCTCACCGACGACAGGCACAGATACGCAGTATTTT
>TRBV29-1|TRBD1|-|TRBJ1-1
CSVLWFGTGVKTEAFF
TGCAGCGTTTTGTGGTTCGGGACAGGGGTAAAAACTGAAGCTTTCTTT
>TRBV19|TRBD1|once|TRBJ1-1
CASSIEGTATEAFF
TGTGCCAGTAGTATAGAAGGGACAGCCACTGAAGCTTTCTTT
>TRBV5-1|-|-|TRBJ1-1
CASSLEFGGPEAFF
TGCGCCAGCAGCTTGGAGTTCGGGGGGCCTGAAGCTTTCTTT
>TRBV10-2|-|-|TRBJ2-3
CASREGPDTQYF
TGCGCCAGCAGGGAGGGCCCAGATACGCAGTATTTT